This T cell receptor (beta chain) was captured in a study of chemoradiotherapy in HPV16-positive cancers. At the level of the study: Candidate HPV-specific T-cell clones and common TCR motifs came from functional assays in a couple of HPV16-positive patients.

Libraries were prepared by immunoSEQ multiplex PCR; TCRdb keeps only in-frame clonotypes and omits some of them. The repertoire has around 62,000 clones, roughly 90% of them found once; the top ten carry 3.5% to 4.5%. Notes on the study in general: Functional assays defining HPV-specific T cells used only two HPV16-positive patients. During treatment, candidate HPV-specific clones and E7-related motifs expanded in tumor.

Repertoires were sampled repeatedly during chemoradiotherapy. The CDR3 contains 14 residues. Germline V lookup: CDR1 SGHDT, CDR2 YYEEEE. V gave up 4 bases and J gave up 4 bases, with 14 bases separating them. Comments on this clone: Its target is not known.

The source is a human donor with HPV-associated anogenital cancer. The input for sequencing was blood, taken from a patient who underwent chemoradiotherapy. The chain carries TRBV5-6 and TRBJ1-1; no reliable D call. The CDR3: CASSLTFQSTEAFF. For the CDR3, the DNA is TGTGCCAGCAGCCTCACATTCCAAAGCACTGAAGCTTTCTTT. Full variable domain (missing parts from reference TRBV5-6 and TRBJ1-1): DAGVTQSPTHLIKTRGQQVTLRCSPKSGHDTVSWYQQALGQGPQFIFQYYEEEERQRGNFPDRFSGHQFPNYSSELNVNALLLGDSALYLCASSLTFQSTEAFFGQGTRLTVV.